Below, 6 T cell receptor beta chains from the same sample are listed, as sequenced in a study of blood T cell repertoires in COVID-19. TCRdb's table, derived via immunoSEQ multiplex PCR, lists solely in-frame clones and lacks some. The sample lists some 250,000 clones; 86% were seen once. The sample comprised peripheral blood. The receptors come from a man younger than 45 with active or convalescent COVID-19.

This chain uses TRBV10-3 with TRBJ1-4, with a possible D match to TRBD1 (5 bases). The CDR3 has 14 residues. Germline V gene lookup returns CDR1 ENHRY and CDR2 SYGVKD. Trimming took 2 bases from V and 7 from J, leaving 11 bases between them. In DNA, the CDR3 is TGTGCCATCAGTGAGCAGGGTAGCGGTGAAAAACTGTTTTTT. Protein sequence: CAISEQGSGEKLFF.

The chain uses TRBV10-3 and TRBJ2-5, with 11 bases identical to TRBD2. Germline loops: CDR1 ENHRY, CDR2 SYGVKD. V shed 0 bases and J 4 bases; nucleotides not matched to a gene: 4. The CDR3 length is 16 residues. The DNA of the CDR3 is TGTGCCATCAGTGAGTCCCTAGCGGGGGGACGAGAGACCCAGTACTTC. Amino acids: CAISESLAGGRETQYF.

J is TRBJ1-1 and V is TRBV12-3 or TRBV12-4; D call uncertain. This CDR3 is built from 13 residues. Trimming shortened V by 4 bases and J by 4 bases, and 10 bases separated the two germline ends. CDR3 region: CASSSLPGTEAFF. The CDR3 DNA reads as TGTGCCAGCAGTTCCCTCCCGGGCACTGAAGCTTTCTTT.

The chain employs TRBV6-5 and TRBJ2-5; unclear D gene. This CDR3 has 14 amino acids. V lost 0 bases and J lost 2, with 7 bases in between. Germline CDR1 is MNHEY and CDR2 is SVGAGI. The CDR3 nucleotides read TGTGCCAGCAGTTACTCGGCAGTTCAAGAGACCCAGTACTTC. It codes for CASSYSAVQETQYF.

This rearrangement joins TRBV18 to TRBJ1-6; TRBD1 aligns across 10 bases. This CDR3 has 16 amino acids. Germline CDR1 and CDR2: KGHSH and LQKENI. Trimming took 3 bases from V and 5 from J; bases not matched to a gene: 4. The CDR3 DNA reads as TGTGCCAGCTCACCTCAGGGACAGGGGCATAATTCACCCCTCCACTTT. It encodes CASSPQGQGHNSPLHF.

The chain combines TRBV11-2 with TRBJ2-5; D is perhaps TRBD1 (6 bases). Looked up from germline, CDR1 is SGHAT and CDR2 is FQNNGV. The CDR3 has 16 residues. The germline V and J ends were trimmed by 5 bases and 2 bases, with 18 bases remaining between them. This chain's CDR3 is CASSQLRGRPQETQYF. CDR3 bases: TGTGCCAGCAGCCAACTCAGGGGACGGCCACAAGAGACCCAGTACTTC.